This T cell receptor beta chain came from a study of regulatory T cells in long-lasting Graves disease. Findings and caveats of the study: Clonotypes that were public and shared totalled 2,500 to 3,500 in persistent patients versus 850 to 1,000 in new patients. TRBV28, TRBJ1-2 and TRBJ2-5 emerged as the favored segments in persistent disease.

Relying on iRepertoire HTBI primers and Arm-PCR of CDR3 regions, the team built TCR beta libraries. In the source study's methods: Identification of gene segments yielded approximately 62 TRBV and 14 TRBJ across samples. Via MiXCR, TCRdb re-called the multiplex PCR reads, giving one row per CDR3 protein. These V and J calls derive from TCRdb rather than the authors' analysis. The sample includes about 520,000 distinct CDR3 sequences, more than 10% seen only once; the top ten take 8% to 10%. The germline CDR1 and CDR2 sequences are SGHDN and FVKESK. The CDR3 has 11 amino acids. V lost 5 bases to trimming and J lost 8 bases, with 7 bases between them. There are many counts of this clonotype. Its matching antigen is unknown. Stated time point: newly diagnosed GD, antithyroid drugs for less than 3 months. PBMC RNA served as the TCR library source. These records were also assigned to another study, of T cells in Graves' hyperthyroidism and ophthalmopathy. That paper states: Among clonotypes expanded in thyroid above 0.001, most were also found in blood.

The starting material was peripheral blood mononuclear cells (PBMCs), obtained at new diagnosis, from a patient treated with antithyroid drugs. The source of this sequence is a woman aged 25 to 39 with Graves disease. V gene TRBV14 combines with J gene TRBJ2-1; D not certain. The CDR3 spells CASSKGYEQFF. The CDR3 coding sequence is TGTGCCAGCAGCAAAGGCTATGAGCAGTTCTTC.